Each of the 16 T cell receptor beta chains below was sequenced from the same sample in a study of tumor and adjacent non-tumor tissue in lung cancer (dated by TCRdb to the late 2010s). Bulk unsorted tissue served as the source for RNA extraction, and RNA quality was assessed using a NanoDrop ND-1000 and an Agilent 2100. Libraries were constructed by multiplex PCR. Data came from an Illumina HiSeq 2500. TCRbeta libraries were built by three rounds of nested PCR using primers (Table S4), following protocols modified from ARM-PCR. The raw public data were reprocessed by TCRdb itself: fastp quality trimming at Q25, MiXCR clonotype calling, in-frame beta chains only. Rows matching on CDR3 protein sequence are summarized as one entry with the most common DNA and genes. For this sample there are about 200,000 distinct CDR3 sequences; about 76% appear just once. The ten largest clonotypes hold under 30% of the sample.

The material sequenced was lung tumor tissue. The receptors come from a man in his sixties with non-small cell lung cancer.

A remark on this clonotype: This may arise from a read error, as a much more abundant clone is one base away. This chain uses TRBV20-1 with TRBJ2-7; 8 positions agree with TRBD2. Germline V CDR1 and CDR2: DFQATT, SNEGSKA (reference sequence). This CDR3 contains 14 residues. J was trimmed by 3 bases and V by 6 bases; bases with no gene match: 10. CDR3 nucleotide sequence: TGCAGTGCCCGGCCAGGGACTAGGGACTACGAGCAGTACTTC. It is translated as CSARPGTRDYEQYF.

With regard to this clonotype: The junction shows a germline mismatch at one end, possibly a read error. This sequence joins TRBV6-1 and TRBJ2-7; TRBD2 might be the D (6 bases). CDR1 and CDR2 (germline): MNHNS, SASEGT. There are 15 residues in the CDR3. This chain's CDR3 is CPSNRNLAGNYEQYF. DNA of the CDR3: TGTCCCAGCAATCGGAACCTGGCGGGAAACTACGAGCAGTACTTC.

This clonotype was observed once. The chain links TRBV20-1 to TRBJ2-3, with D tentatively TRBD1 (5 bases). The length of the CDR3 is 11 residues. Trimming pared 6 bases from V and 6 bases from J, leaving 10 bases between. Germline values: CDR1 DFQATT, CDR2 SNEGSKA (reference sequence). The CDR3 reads CSALGVDTQYF. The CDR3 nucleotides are TGCAGTGCCCTAGGGGTGGATACGCAGTATTTT.

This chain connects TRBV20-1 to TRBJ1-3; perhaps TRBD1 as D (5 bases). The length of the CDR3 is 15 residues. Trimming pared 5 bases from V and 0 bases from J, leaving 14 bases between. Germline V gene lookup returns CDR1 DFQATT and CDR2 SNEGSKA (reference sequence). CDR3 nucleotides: TGCAGTGCTCCCCCCCCAGGGAACTCTGGAAACACCATATATTTT. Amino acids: CSAPPPGNSGNTIYF.

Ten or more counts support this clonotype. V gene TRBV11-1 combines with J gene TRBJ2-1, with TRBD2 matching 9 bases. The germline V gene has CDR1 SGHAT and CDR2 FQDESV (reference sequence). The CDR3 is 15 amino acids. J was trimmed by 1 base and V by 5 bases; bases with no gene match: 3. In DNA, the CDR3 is TGTGCCAGCAGCGCAAGCGGGAGGTCCTACAATGAGCAGTTCTTC. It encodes CASSASGRSYNEQFF.

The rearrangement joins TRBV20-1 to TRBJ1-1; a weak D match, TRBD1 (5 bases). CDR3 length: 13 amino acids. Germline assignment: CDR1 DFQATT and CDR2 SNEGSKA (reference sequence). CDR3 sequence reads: CRGLRHEVTEAFF. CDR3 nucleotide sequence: TGCAGGGGACTGAGGCATGAGGTCACTGAAGCTTTCTTT.

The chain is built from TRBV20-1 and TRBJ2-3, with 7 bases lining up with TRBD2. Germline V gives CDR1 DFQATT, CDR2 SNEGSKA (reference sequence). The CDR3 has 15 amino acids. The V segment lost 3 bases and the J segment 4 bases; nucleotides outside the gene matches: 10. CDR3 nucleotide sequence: TGCAGTGCTAGCCCAGCGGGAAGGGAGGCAGATACGCAGTATTTT. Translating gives CSASPAGREADTQYF.

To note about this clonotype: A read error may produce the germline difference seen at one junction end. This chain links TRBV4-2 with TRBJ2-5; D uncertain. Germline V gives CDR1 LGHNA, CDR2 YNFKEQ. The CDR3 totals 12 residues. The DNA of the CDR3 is TGTGCCAGCAACCAAGATTTGGAGACCCAGTACTTC. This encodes CASNQDLETQYF.

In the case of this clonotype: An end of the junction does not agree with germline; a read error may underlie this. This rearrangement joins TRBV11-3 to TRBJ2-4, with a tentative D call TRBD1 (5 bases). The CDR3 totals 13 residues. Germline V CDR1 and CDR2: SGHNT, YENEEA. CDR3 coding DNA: TGTGCCAGCAGCCGGATGGGTCAGGACATTCAGAACTTC. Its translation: CASSRMGQDIQNF.

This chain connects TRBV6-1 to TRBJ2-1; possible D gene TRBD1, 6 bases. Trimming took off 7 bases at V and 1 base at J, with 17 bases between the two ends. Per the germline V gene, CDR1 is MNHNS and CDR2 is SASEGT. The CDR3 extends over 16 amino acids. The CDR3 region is CASTPRGRGSYNEQFF. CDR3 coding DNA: TGTGCCAGCACCCCTAGAGGCAGGGGATCCTACAATGAGCAGTTCTTC.

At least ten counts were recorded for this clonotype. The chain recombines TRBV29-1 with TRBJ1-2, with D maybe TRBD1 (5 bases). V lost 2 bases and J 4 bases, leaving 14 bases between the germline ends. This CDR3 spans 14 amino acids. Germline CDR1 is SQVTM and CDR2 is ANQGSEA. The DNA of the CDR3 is TGCAGCGTTGAAACTCCTCCGAGGGGCTATGGCTACACCTTC. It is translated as CSVETPPRGYGYTF.

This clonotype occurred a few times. CDR3 region: CSAGGTELAGVKNEQFF. In nucleotides, the CDR3 is TGCAGTGCTGGGGGGACCGAACTAGCGGGAGTTAAGAATGAGCAGTTCTTC. This sequence joins TRBV20-1 and TRBJ2-1; 11 bases match TRBD2. Germline CDR1 and CDR2: DFQATT and SNEGSKA (reference sequence). The CDR3 length is 17 residues. V dropped 5 bases and J dropped 7; count of bases not matched to a gene: 16.

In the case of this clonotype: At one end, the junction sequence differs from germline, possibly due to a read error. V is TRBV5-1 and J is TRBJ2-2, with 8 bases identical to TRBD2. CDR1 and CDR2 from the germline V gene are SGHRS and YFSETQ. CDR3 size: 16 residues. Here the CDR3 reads CASRTQNSGNTGELFF. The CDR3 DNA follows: TGCGCCAGCCGCACCCAGAATAGCGGGAACACCGGGGAGTTGTTTTTT. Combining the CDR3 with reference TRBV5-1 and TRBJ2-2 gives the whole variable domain KAGVTQTPRYLIKTRGQQVTLSCSPISGHRSVSWYQQTPGQGLQFLFEYFSETQRNKGNFPGRFSGRQFSNSRSEMNVSTLELGDSALYLCASRTQNSGNTGELFFGEGSRLTVL.

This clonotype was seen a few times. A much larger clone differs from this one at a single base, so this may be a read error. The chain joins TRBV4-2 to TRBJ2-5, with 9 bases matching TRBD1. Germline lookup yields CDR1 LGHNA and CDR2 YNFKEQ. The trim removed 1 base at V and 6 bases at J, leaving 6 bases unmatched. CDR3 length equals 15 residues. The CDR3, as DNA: TGTGCCAGCAGCCAAGGGACAGGGGACCAGAAGACCCAGTACTTC. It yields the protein CASSQGTGDQKTQYF.

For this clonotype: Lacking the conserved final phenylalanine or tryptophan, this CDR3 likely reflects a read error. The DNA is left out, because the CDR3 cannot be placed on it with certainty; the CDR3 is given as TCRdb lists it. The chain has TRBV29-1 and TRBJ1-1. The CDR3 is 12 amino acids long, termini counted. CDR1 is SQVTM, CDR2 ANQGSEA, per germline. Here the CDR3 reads CSIEGGSAETFL.

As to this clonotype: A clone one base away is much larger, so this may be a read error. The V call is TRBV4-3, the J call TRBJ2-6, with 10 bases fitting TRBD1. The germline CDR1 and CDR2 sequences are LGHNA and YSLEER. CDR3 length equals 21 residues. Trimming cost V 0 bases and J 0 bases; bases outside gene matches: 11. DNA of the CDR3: TGCGCCAGCAGCCAAGACTCACGGCGGGACAGGGGAAACTCTGGGGCCAACGTCCTGACTTTC. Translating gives CASSQDSRRDRGNSGANVLTF.